This T cell receptor (beta chain) was sequenced in a study of T cell repertoires in cytomegalovirus infection (dated by TCRdb to about 2019). For the wider study: Donor HLA type was relevant to the analysis, because carriage of CMV infection together with the matching HLA type was indicated by public TCR beta signatures. Overall study outcomes, separate from this receptor: The ex vivo response was dominated by HLA-C-restricted CMV-specific TCR beta clonotypes, and the single most frequent clonotype in two of eight donors was supplied by these HLA-C-restricted clonotypes. Carriers of CMV infection plus the relevant HLA type were discriminated by the cumulative frequency of public TCR beta family members in the study cohort and in an independent roughly 380-donor cohort.

In this sample, this clonotype turned up many times. This receptor's antigen is unknown. No per-base quality is available; no much larger clone lies one base away. The run used an Illumina HiSeq 1500. In TCRdb, the public reads were trimmed at Q25 with fastp and aligned with MiXCR, with productive beta chains retained. Every entry covers one CDR3 protein and lists the most common genes and DNA from its rows. In all, the sample holds a few hundred thousand distinct CDR3 sequences, and roughly 9.5% of those were seen once. Around 4.5% of the sample belongs to the ten largest clones. From a lookup of the germline V gene (reference sequence), CDR1 and CDR2 are DFQATT and SNEGSKA. V ends up 6 bases short and J 7 bases short, with an unmatched junction base count of 11. Inclusive of the bounding cysteine and phenylalanine, the CDR3 is 15 residues long. Only the CDR3 portion is preserved as DNA: 45 bases, with reading frame beginning at the first base.

Material for sequencing was PBMCs. This TCR was recovered from a human donor in good health (CMV status not recorded). Some clones in this sample may be carry-over from other donors' samples. The rearranged chain carries TRBV20-1 and TRBJ2-1; TRBD2 lines up with 11 middle nucleotides. The DNA sequence is given as TGCAGTGCCGCTAAGCTAGCGGGGGGCCGGAATGAGCAGTTCTTC. The translation is CSAAKLAGGRNEQFF.